These 29 T cell receptor beta chains originate from one sample sequenced in a study of T cells in Graves' hyperthyroidism and ophthalmopathy. Amplification of TCR beta CDR3 regions was performed using RNA transcripts as template. The HTBI primer set was used in a first-round RT-PCR of the TCR CDR3. TCRdb used MiXCR to reprocess the multiplex PCR reads, holding one entry per CDR3 protein. This sample has hundreds of thousands of distinct CDR3 sequences, with about 25% found just once. The material sequenced was blood. These receptors all stem from a woman in her thirties or forties with Graves' ophthalmopathy.

This clonotype was seen many times. The J gene is TRBJ1-5, the V gene TRBV20-1; D is unclear. Trimming shortened V by 0 bases and J by 5 bases, and 14 bases separated the two germline ends. CDR1 is DFQATT, CDR2 SNEGSKA, per germline (reference sequence). The CDR3 contains 15 residues. CDR3 nucleotide sequence: TGCAGTGCTAGAGACGTGGTTGGTGAGGATCAGCCCCAGCATTTT. Translating it yields CSARDVVGEDQPQHF.

This clonotype was seen repeatedly, ten times or more. This sequence joins TRBV7-2 and TRBJ2-4; D call uncertain. The CDR3 is 13 residues long. V shed 0 bases and J shed 4 bases, with 4 bases lying between them. Germline CDR1 and CDR2: SGHTA and FQGNSA. The CDR3 spells CASSLADKNIQYF. The CDR3 bases are TGTGCCAGCAGCTTAGCGGATAAAAACATTCAGTACTTC.

This clonotype was picked up many times. This chain links TRBV20-1 with TRBJ2-6, with D perhaps matching TRBD1 or TRBD2 (5 bases each). The CDR3 extends over 17 amino acids. The germline CDR1 and CDR2 sequences are DFQATT and SNEGSKA (reference sequence). Trimming left V 3 bases short and J 0 bases short, with 15 bases between. The CDR3 coding sequence is TGCAGTGCTAGGCTCCCGGGACGCCACTCTGGGGCCAACGTCCTGACTTTC. Translation gives CSARLPGRHSGANVLTF.

In its sample, this clonotype was seen many times. The rearrangement links TRBV7-2 to TRBJ1-6; the D gene is possibly TRBD1 (6 bases). This CDR3 spans 13 amino acids. Per the germline V gene, CDR1 is SGHTA and CDR2 is FQGNSA. Trimming removed 5 bases at V and 17 bases at J, with 19 bases between. The CDR3 sequence: CASSLDVRGPIHF. The CDR3 bases are TGTGCCAGCAGCCTAGACGTCCGGGGGCCCATCCACTTT.

A few counts support this clonotype. The chain joins TRBV4-1 to TRBJ2-5, with a possible D match to TRBD1 (6 bases). The CDR3 loop spans 14 amino acids. The germline CDR1 and CDR2 sequences are MGHRA and YSYEKL. Trimming pared 6 bases from V and 2 bases from J, leaving 13 bases between. CDR3 protein: CASRERQDQETQYF. CDR3 nucleotide sequence: TGCGCCAGCAGAGAACGACAGGATCAAGAGACCCAGTACTTC.

This chain connects TRBV28 to TRBJ1-2, with 10 bases matching TRBD1. V lost 5 bases, J lost 4 bases, and 13 bases stayed unmatched. Germline-derived CDR1 and CDR2 are MDHEN and SYDVKM. The CDR3 spans 17 residues. DNA of the CDR3: TGTGCCAGCAGTCCCGGGACAGGGGTTGCCCCTGGCTATGGCTACACCTTC. Amino acids: CASSPGTGVAPGYGYTF.

This clonotype showed up just a few times. The chain recombines TRBV3-1 with TRBJ2-5, with 8 bases that match TRBD2. J was trimmed by 5 bases and V by 1 base; bases with no gene match: 9. The CDR3 consists of 16 residues. Per the germline V gene, CDR1 is LGHDT and CDR2 is YNNKEL (reference sequence). Here the CDR3 DNA reads TGTGCCAGCAGCCAAGGACGGGAGGGCCCTGGCGAGACCCAGTACTTC. It translates to CASSQGREGPGETQYF.

In this sample, this clonotype turned up many times. The genes are TRBV7-8 and TRBJ2-7; 10 bases match TRBD2. This CDR3 has 14 amino acids. Germline trimming cut 5 bases from V and 2 bases from J; bases unmatched to any gene: 3. Germline CDR1 is SGHVS and CDR2 is FQNEAQ. CDR3 nucleotide sequence: TGTGCCAGCAGCCCAACTAGCGGGACCTACGAGCAGTACTTC. Translation: CASSPTSGTYEQYF.

Turning to this clonotype: The junction departs from the called germline gene at one end, perhaps through a read error. This rearrangement joins TRBV6-5 to TRBJ2-7; 7 positions match TRBD2. This CDR3 contains 14 residues. Germline V gene data show CDR1 as MNHEY and CDR2 as SVGAGI. The CDR3 nucleotides are TGTGCCAGCAGTTATGCACTAGCGCCCTACGAGCGGTACTTC. Encoded protein: CASSYALAPYERYF.

This clonotype was detected ten times or more. The chain is built from TRBV30 and TRBJ1-6; maybe TRBD1 (6 bases). The CDR3 totals 14 residues. V lost 3 bases and J lost 9, with 15 bases in between. CDR1 and CDR2 from the germline V gene are GTSNPN and SVGIG (reference sequence). CDR3 nucleotides: TGTGCCTGGAGCCAACAGGGAGGAGGTTCACCCCTCCACTTT. Its translation: CAWSQQGGGSPLHF. Full variable domain (missing parts from reference TRBV30 and TRBJ1-6): SQTIHQWPATLVQPVGSPLSLECTVEGTSNPNLYWYRQAAGRGLQLLFYSVGIGQISSEVPQNLSASRPQDRQFILSSKKLLLSDSGFYLCAWSQQGGGSPLHFGNGTRLTVT.

The chain combines TRBV15 with TRBJ2-7; TRBD2 might be the D (5 bases). The V end lost 0 bases, the J end lost 6 bases, and 24 bases lay between the germline ends. Per the germline V gene, CDR1 is LNHNV and CDR2 is YYDKDF (reference sequence). This CDR3 has 18 amino acids. The CDR3, as DNA: TGTGCCACCAGCAGAGATCGTAGTGGTCTGGGAACCAGCGGCGAGCAGTACTTC. It yields the protein CATSRDRSGLGTSGEQYF.

This clonotype was detected many times. The CDR3 is CAWSVRLSGNTIYF. The CDR3 nucleotides read TGTGCCTGGAGTGTACGTCTCTCTGGAAACACCATATATTTT. The chain joins TRBV30 to TRBJ1-3; D ambiguous. The V gene's germline CDR1 is GTSNPN and CDR2 SVGIG (reference sequence). V lost 0 bases and J 0 bases, leaving 6 bases between the germline ends. The CDR3 totals 14 residues.

Many counts were recorded for this clonotype. The V and J genes are TRBV2 and TRBJ1-5; D may be TRBD1 (5 bases). V gave up 8 bases and J gave up 7 bases, with 15 bases separating them. CDR3 length: 13 amino acids. The V gene's germline CDR1 is SNHLY and CDR2 FYNNEI. In DNA, the CDR3 is TGTGCCAGCTGGGGGGACGGCGGGCAGCCCCAGCATTTT. It is translated as CASWGDGGQPQHF.

The rearrangement joins TRBV12-3 or TRBV12-4 to TRBJ1-1; TRBD1 matches 9 bases. There are 15 residues in the CDR3. V was pared by 6 bases and J by 4 bases, with 9 bases of the junction left unmatched. The CDR3 DNA reads as TGTGCCAGCAGGGCATGGGACAGGGAAAGCACTGAAGCTTTCTTT. Amino acids: CASRAWDRESTEAFF.

This clonotype has at least ten counts. V is TRBV2 and J is TRBJ2-7; tentative D call: TRBD2 (5 bases). CDR1 and CDR2 (germline): SNHLY, FYNNEI. The CDR3 totals 13 residues. The ends were cut back, 8 bases at V and 3 bases at J, with 14 bases in the middle. The CDR3 DNA reads TGTGCCAGCCGTTTAGGGAGTGGCTACGAGCAGTACTTC. It codes for CASRLGSGYEQYF.

This clonotype has a handful of counts. The chain links TRBV9 to TRBJ2-3; 12 bases are a match to TRBD1. Looked up from germline, CDR1 is SGDLS and CDR2 is YYNGEE. The CDR3 contains 18 residues. V trimming: 3 bases; J trimming: 5 bases; junction bases outside the gene matches: 13. CDR3 sequence reads: CASSGEGTGTGGLDTQYF. For the CDR3, the DNA is TGTGCCAGCAGCGGAGAGGGAACCGGGACAGGGGGCTTAGATACGCAGTATTTT.

This clonotype was seen a single time. The rearrangement joins TRBV6-1 to TRBJ2-7; TRBD2 aligns across 7 bases. Unmatched junction bases numbered 12, after V lost 5 bases and J lost 2 bases. CDR1 is MNHNS, CDR2 SASEGT, per germline. CDR3 size: 16 residues. The DNA of the CDR3 is TGTGCCAGCAGTCCCCTCGGACCCGGGAGGACCTACGAGCAGTACTTC. It encodes CASSPLGPGRTYEQYF.

This clonotype came up many times. A much bigger clone sits one base away, suggesting this may be a read error. Because it lacks the conserved phenylalanine or tryptophan at the end, this CDR3 is likely a read error. The rearrangement uses TRBV6-1 and TRBJ2-7; 10 bases line up with TRBD2. Germline V gives CDR1 MNHNS, CDR2 SASEGT. Trimming removed 4 bases from V and 0 bases from J; junction bases left unmatched: 12. The length of the CDR3 is 18 residues. The CDR3 spells CASSVGRRSSGSSYEQYS. The CDR3 DNA reads as TGTGCCAGCAGTGTTGGCAGGAGGTCTAGCGGGAGCTCCTACGAGCAGTACTCC.

This clonotype showed up many times. The chain employs TRBV7-9 and TRBJ2-2, with TRBD1 identical over 9 bases. CDR1 is SEHNR and CDR2 is FQNEAQ in the germline V gene (reference sequence). The CDR3 is made up of 15 amino acids. J was trimmed by 4 bases and V by 3 bases; bases with no gene match: 3. The CDR3 loop reads CASSFRTGVTGELFF. The CDR3 nucleotides are TGTGCCAGCAGCTTCAGGACAGGGGTCACCGGGGAGCTGTTTTTT. Based on the CDR3 plus reference TRBV7-9 and TRBJ2-2, the full variable domain is DTGVSQNPRHKITKRGQNVTFRCDPISEHNRLYWYRQTLGQGPEFLTYFQNEAQLEKSRLLSDRFSAERPKGSFSTLEIQRTEQGDSAMYLCASSFRTGVTGELFFGEGSRLTVL.

There are many counts of this clonotype. This chain joins TRBV28 and TRBJ1-5; 7 nucleotides align to TRBD1. Germline V gene data show CDR1 as MDHEN and CDR2 as SYDVKM. V lost 6 bases to trimming and J lost 6 bases; unmatched junction nucleotides: 8. The CDR3 has 14 residues. The CDR3 protein is CASRRTGKGQPQHF. The CDR3 DNA sequence: TGTGCCAGCAGGCGGACAGGAAAGGGTCAGCCCCAGCATTTT.

The rearrangement joins TRBV11-2 to TRBJ2-7; 12 positions match TRBD2. Germline-derived CDR1 and CDR2 are SGHAT and FQNNGV. CDR3 length: 17 amino acids. V shed 3 bases and J 4 bases; nucleotides not matched to a gene: 10. In DNA, the CDR3 is TGTGCCAGCAGCTTGAACAGAGGACTAGCGGGATCTTACGAGCAGTACTTC. Encoded protein: CASSLNRGLAGSYEQYF.

The chain recombines TRBV27 with TRBJ1-6; D possibly corresponds to TRBD1 (5 bases). The length of the CDR3 is 19 residues. Between the trimmed V and J ends, which lost 2 bases and 8 bases, there was a span of 25 bases. Germline V gives CDR1 MNHEY, CDR2 SMNVEV (reference sequence). CDR3 sequence: CASSLAGVMSWGSDSPLHF. CDR3 sequence (DNA): TGTGCCAGCAGTTTAGCGGGGGTTATGTCTTGGGGATCGGATTCACCCCTCCACTTT.

This clonotype has a count of ten or more. The rearrangement joins TRBV6-1 to TRBJ2-7; no definite D call. This CDR3 has 14 residues. Germline-derived CDR1 and CDR2 are MNHNS and SASEGT. Between the trimmed V and J ends, which lost 3 bases and 3 bases, there was a span of 12 bases. The CDR3 sequence is CASSEGWVDYEQYF. The CDR3 DNA reads TGTGCCAGCAGTGAGGGCTGGGTCGACTACGAGCAGTACTTC.

This clonotype was found many times. This sequence may be a read error, since a much larger clone differs from it by one base. This chain joins TRBV5-1 and TRBJ2-2, with D possibly TRBD2 on 5 matching bases. Germline loops: CDR1 SGHRS, CDR2 YFSETQ. This CDR3 region has 14 residues. This CDR3 reads CASSALASTGELSF. The CDR3 coding sequence is TGCGCCAGCAGCGCACTCGCGTCGACCGGGGAGCTGTCTTTT.

Ten or more counts support this clonotype. This rearrangement joins TRBV7-9 to TRBJ1-1, with no clear D. The CDR3 is 13 amino acids. The germline V and J ends were trimmed by 5 bases and 5 bases, with 12 bases remaining between them. CDR1 and CDR2 (germline): SEHNR, FQNEAQ (reference sequence). This CDR3 is CASSQIGDTEAFF. The CDR3 DNA is TGTGCCAGCAGCCAGATCGGGGATACTGAAGCTTTCTTT.

The table lists this clonotype with many counts. A much larger clone lies a single base off, so this may be a read error. No conserved phenylalanine or tryptophan is present at the end of the CDR3, so a read error is the likely explanation. The CDR3 sequence: CASSSGRRETQYL. The CDR3 bases are TGTGCCAGTTCTAGCGGGAGACGGGAGACCCAGTACCTC. The chain combines TRBV19 with TRBJ2-5; TRBD2 matches 10 bases. J was trimmed by 5 bases and V by 8 bases; bases with no gene match: 5. The CDR3 is 13 amino acids. The V gene's germline CDR1 is LNHDA and CDR2 SQIVND (reference sequence).

The CDR3 spells CATSNTGDGETQYF. CDR3 DNA: TGTGCCACCAGCAACACCGGTGATGGAGAGACCCAGTACTTC. The chain is built from TRBV24-1 and TRBJ2-5; no clear D. Trimming stripped 7 bases from V and 4 bases from J, with 15 bases between. The length of the CDR3 is 14 residues. Germline-derived CDR1 and CDR2 are KGHDR and SFDVKD.

The chain carries TRBV5-8 and TRBJ2-7, with 9 bases matching TRBD1. J lost 7 bases, V lost 0 bases, and 5 bases had no gene match. This CDR3 is built from 14 residues. Germline V gives CDR1 SGHTS, CDR2 YDEGEE. CDR3 region: CASSLVQGAGEQYF. Here the CDR3 DNA reads TGTGCCAGCAGCTTGGTACAGGGGGCTGGAGAGCAGTACTTC. Complete variable domain (other parts from reference TRBV5-8 and TRBJ2-7): EAGVTQSPTHLIKTRGQQATLRCSPISGHTSVYWYQQALGLGLQFLLWYDEGEERNRGNFPPRFSGRQFPNYSSELNVNALELEDSALYLCASSLVQGAGEQYFGPGTRLTVT.

This clonotype was recorded many times. The gene calls are TRBV12-3 or TRBV12-4 and TRBJ2-2, with D possibly matching TRBD1 (6 bases). The germline V and J ends were trimmed by 6 bases and 2 bases, with 13 bases remaining between them. The CDR3 spans 15 residues. The CDR3 loop is CASRRTEINTGELFF. DNA of the CDR3: TGTGCCAGCAGGAGGACAGAGATTAACACCGGGGAGCTGTTTTTT.